The clone carrying this TCR beta chain turned up a few times. Antigen specificity is unknown. This sample is drawn from a study of cytomegalovirus exposure and HLA in healthy donors. Overall study findings and caveats: Specificity for CMV antigens was confirmed in vitro for a few of the CMV-associated chains. In a later analysis, productive TCRs from donors in an Asian-associated ancestry cluster reportedly carried fewer N-insertions than the cohort mean. Most of the CMV-associated TCR beta chains (in a later analysis) appeared to be HLA-restricted. Sequences of the TCR beta chain were said to predict the HLA-A and HLA-B alleles of most subjects accurately.

The PCR used 60 Vbeta and 13 Jbeta primers. Produced via immunoSEQ multiplex PCR; TCRdb's table is partial and in-frame only. The table shows 170,000 or so clones, with under 80% occurring only once. This CDR3 has 15 amino acids. Trimming shortened V by 2 bases and J by 5 bases, and 16 bases separated the two germline ends. Germline V lookup: CDR1 SGHRS, CDR2 YFSETQ. The gene calls are TRBV5-1 and TRBJ1-2; a possible D gene is TRBD1 (6 bases). Sequenced: PBMCs. The TCR comes from a woman aged 45-65 years in good health and CMV-seropositive. DNA of the CDR3: TGCGCCAGCAGCTTCACCGGGACACGAGGATATGGCTACACCTTC. The encoded protein is CASSFTGTRGYGYTF.